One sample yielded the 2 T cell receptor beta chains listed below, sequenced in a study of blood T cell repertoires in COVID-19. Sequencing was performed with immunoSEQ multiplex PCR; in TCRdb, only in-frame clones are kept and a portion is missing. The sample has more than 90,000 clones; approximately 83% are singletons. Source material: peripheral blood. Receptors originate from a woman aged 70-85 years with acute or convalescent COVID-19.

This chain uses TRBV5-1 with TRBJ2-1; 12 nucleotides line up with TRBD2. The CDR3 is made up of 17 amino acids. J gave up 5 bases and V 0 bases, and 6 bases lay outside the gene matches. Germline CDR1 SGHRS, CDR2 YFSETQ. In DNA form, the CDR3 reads TGCGCCAGCAGCTTGGGGCGACTAGCGGGGGTGAACAATGAGCAGTTCTTC. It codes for CASSLGRLAGVNNEQFF.

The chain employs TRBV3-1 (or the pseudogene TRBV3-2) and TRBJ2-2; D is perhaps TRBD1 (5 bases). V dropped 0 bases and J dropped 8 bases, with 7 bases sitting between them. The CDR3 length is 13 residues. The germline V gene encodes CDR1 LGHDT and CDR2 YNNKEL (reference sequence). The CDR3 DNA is TGTGCCAGCAGCCAAGAGCGACAGGGGGAGCTGTTTTTT. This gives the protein CASSQERQGELFF.